This T cell receptor (beta chain) derives from a study of cytomegalovirus exposure and HLA in healthy donors. Study outcomes and limitations: As immune exposure information, only CMV serostatus was available.

This clone has a single count. Its antigen is not known. The CDR3 covers 16 residues. After removal of 5 bases from V and 5 bases from J, the junction contained 11 bases not matched to a gene. Germline CDR1 MNHEY, CDR2 SMNVEV (reference sequence). Primers for the PCR totalled 60 Vbeta and 13 Jbeta. This table comes from immunoSEQ multiplex PCR, and its TCRdb copy is limited to in-frame clones, with some not included. The data contain 99,000 or so clones, 65% to 85% of them singletons. The chain has TRBV27 and TRBJ2-2; TRBD2 matches at 7 bases. This TCR was sampled from a man aged 18 to 35 in good health and CMV-seronegative. The sample consisted of PBMCs. CDR3 residues: CASSTPPTGGTGELFF. The CDR3, as DNA: TGTGCCAGCAGTACCCCCCCTACGGGAGGAACCGGGGAGCTGTTTTTT.